Presented here are 3 T cell receptor beta chains from one specimen sequenced in a study of vaccination effects on CD4 cells after COVID-19. Their antigens remain unidentified. Assay: immunoSEQ multiplex PCR; the TCRdb copy retains only in-frame clones and omits some. The table lists 20,000 to 25,000 clones, about 73% of them singletons, with approximately 9.9% in the top ten. Culture lasted about 11 days before CD4+ T cell isolation. The source material was CD4+ T cells from PBMCs cultured without peptide, sampled before COVID-19 vaccination. The source of these receptors is a human donor who received a COVID-19 vaccine.

This chain joins TRBV4-2 and TRBJ2-7; the D gene is possibly TRBD1 (6 bases). Germline V CDR1 and CDR2: LGHNA, YNFKEQ. The CDR3 runs to 16 residues. Deletions cut 0 bases from V and 0 bases from J, with 12 bases between. DNA of the CDR3: TGTGCCAGCAGCCAAGAGAGACAGGTTAACTCCTACGAGCAGTACTTC. Encoded protein: CASSQERQVNSYEQYF.

V and J are TRBV4-1 and TRBJ1-3; D may be TRBD1 (6 bases). This CDR3 contains 15 residues. Between the trimmed V and J ends, which lost 0 bases and 2 bases, there was a span of 8 bases. Germline CDR1 reads MGHRA; CDR2 reads YSYEKL. The CDR3 region has the DNA TGCGCCAGCAGCCAAGAGGGGACAACTGGAAACACCATATATTTT. This translates into CASSQEGTTGNTIYF.

The chain couples TRBV11-2 to TRBJ2-3; TRBD2 aligns across 10 bases. The germline CDR1 and CDR2 sequences are SGHAT and FQNNGV. This CDR3 spans 13 amino acids. V lost 0 bases to trimming and J lost 14 bases; unmatched junction nucleotides: 5. The CDR3 bases are TGTGCCAGCAGCTTAGAGGCTAGCGGGAGTCGGTATTTT. The encoded protein is CASSLEASGSRYF. Combining the CDR3 with reference TRBV11-2 and TRBJ2-3 gives the whole variable domain EAGVAQSPRYKIIEKRQSVAFWCNPISGHATLYWYQQILGQGPKLLIQFQNNGVVDDSQLPKDRFSAERLKGVDSTLKIQPAKLEDSAVYLCASSLEASGSRYFGPGTRLTVL.